The entry below describes one TCR beta chain. This sample was included in a study of T cells in Graves' hyperthyroidism and ophthalmopathy. V was pared by 6 bases and J by 5 bases, with 10 bases of the junction left unmatched. CDR3 length: 16 residues. Germline CDR1 and CDR2: MNHEY and SVGAGI. Regions amplified from RNA transcripts were the TCR beta CDR3 regions. The HTBI primer set was used in a first-round RT-PCR of the TCR CDR3. TCRdb redid the calling of the multiplex PCR reads with MiXCR, one entry per CDR3 protein. The table lists hundreds of thousands of distinct CDR3 sequences, over 35% of them singletons.

This receptor was identified in a woman aged 40 to 50 with Graves' hyperthyroidism. Sequencing input: blood. J is TRBJ2-5 and V is TRBV6-5; 12 nucleotides align to TRBD1. Here the CDR3 reads CASSLRDRGRGETQYF. CDR3 nucleotide sequence: TGTGCCAGCAGCCTCCGGGACAGGGGGCGAGGGGAGACCCAGTACTTC.